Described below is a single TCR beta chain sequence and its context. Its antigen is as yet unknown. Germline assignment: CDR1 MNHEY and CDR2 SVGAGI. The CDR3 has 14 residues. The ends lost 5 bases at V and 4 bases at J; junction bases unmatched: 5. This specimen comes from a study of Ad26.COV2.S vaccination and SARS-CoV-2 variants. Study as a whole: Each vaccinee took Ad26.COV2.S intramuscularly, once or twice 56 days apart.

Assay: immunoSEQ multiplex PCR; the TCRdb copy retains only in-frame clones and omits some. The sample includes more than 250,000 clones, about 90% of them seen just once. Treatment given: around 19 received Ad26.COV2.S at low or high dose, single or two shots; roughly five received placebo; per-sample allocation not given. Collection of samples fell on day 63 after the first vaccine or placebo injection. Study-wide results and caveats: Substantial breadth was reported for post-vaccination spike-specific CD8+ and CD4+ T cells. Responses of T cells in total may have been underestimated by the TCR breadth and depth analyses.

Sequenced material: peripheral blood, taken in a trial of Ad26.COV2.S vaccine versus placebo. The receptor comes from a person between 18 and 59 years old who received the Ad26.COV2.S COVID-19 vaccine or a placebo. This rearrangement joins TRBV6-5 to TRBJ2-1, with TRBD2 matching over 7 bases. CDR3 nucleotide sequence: TGTGCCAGCAGTATGACTAGCAGATACAATGAGCAGTTCTTC. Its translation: CASSMTSRYNEQFF.